This T cell receptor beta chain was sequenced for a study of blood T cell repertoires in COVID-19 (dated by TCRdb to 2020 to 2022). Background for the entire study: Samples covering the acute and convalescent phases of COVID-19 were provided by collaborators in the United States, Italy and Spain. The material from the prospective study consisted of cDNA or gDNA derived from T cells, B-cell-depleted T cells, or PBMCs. The dataset comprised deeply sampled blood TCRbeta repertoires from subjects exposed to, actively infected with, or recovered from COVID-19. A freely available public database, intended as a resource for researchers studying the immune response to SARS-CoV-2, is where the repertoires were released. The samples were drawn from the first 160 participants of the ongoing ImmuneRACE study and from 1,254 subjects provided by 6 global collaborators. Sample metadata almost always included a de-identified subject ID, COVID-19 status, age in years and sex. Where available, HLA class I and class II types were obtained from metadata supplied by the sample provider rather than from assay-based typing.

What the authors observed across the whole study: How much clinical and demographic metadata was included differed by source and by participant, and the metadata was provided uncurated.

CDR1 and CDR2 were assigned from the germline V gene as SQVTM and ANQGSEA. Reading from cysteine to phenylalanine, the CDR3 counts 12 amino acids. The entry retains the CDR3 DNA only, 36 bases that are in frame from base 1. Deletion took 2 bases off V and 6 bases off J, with a span of 8 bases between the germline ends. One collaborating source in Seattle enrolled patients during active infection and followed them longitudinally through the course of disease. The collaborating institutions used their own protocols to collect whole blood in K2EDTA tubes. For TCRbeta analysis, collaborators shipped samples as frozen whole blood, isolated PBMCs, or DNA extracted from either of those sample types. In the case of this clone: Its antigen is still unknown. No per-base quality is available; no much larger clone lies one base away.

TCRbeta CDR3 regions were amplified from genomic DNA by means of the immunoSEQ Assay, a bias-controlled multiplex PCR. Regarding the original processing steps: Nucleated cell counts per sample were estimated from amplification of reference gene primers within the assay. To quantify the absolute abundance of each unique TCRbeta CDR3 rearrangement, sequence reads were collapsed and filtered. For each sample, productive Simpson clonality was calculated as the square root of Simpson's diversity index over productive rearrangements. TCRdb took this table from immuneACCESS and kept in-frame rearrangements with V and J called. Such tables lack part of the clones; where checked against another copy, unresolved V genes explain under half of the gap, and the rest is unexplained. D and trimming come from the DNA, and the V and J calls and clone size come from that table. The sample has 250,000 to 300,000 clones on record, around nine tenths of them singletons. The top ten clones comprise more than 8.5% of the sample.

The chain is made from TRBV29-1 and TRBJ2-1, with no reliable assignment of the D segment. The sequenced sample was peripheral blood. This TCR was recovered from a woman aged 70 to 79 with COVID-19, enrolled during active disease. The CDR3 reads CSVEKRRNEQFF. The nucleotide sequence is given as TGCAGCGTTGAAAAGCGCCGCAATGAGCAGTTCTTC.